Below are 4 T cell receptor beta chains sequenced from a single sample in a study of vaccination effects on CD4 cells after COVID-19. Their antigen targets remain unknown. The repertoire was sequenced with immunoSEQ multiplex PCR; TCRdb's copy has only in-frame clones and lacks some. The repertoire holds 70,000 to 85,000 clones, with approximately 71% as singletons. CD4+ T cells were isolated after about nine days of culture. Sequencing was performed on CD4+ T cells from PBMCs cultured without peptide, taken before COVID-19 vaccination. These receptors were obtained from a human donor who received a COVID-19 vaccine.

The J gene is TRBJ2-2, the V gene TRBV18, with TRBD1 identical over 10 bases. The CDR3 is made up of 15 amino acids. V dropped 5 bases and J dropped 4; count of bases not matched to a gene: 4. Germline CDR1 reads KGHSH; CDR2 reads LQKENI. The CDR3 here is CASSETGGSTGELFF. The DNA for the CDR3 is TGTGCCAGCTCAGAGACAGGGGGCAGCACCGGGGAGCTGTTTTTT. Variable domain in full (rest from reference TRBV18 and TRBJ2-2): NAGVMQNPRHLVRRRGQEARLRCSPMKGHSHVYWYRQLPEEGLKFMVYLQKENIIDESGMPKERFSAEFPKEGPSILRIQQVVRGDSAAYFCASSETGGSTGELFFGEGSRLTVL.

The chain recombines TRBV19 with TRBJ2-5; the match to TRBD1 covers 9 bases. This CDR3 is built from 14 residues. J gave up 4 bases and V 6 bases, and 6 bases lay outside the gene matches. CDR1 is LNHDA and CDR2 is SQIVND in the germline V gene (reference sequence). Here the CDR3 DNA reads TGTGCCAGTAGGGACAGGGGATTATTAGAGACCCAGTACTTC. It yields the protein CASRDRGLLETQYF.

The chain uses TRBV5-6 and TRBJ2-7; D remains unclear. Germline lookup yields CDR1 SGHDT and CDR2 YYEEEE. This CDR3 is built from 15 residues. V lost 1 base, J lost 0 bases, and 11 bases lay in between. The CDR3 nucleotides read TGTGCCAGCAGCTTGAGGCGGTTTACCTCCTACGAGCAGTACGTC. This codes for CASSLRRFTSYEQYV.

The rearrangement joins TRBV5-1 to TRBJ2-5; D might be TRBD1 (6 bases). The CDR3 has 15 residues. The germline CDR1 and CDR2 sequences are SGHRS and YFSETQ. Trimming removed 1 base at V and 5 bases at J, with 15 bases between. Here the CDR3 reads CASSLNLLGAETQYF. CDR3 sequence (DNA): TGCGCCAGCAGCTTGAACCTTTTGGGGGCCGAGACCCAGTACTTC. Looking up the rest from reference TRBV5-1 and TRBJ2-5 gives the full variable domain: KAGVTQTPRYLIKTRGQQVTLSCSPISGHRSVSWYQQTPGQGLQFLFEYFSETQRNKGNFPGRFSGRQFSNSRSEMNVSTLELGDSALYLCASSLNLLGAETQYFGPGTRLLVL.